One and the same sample provided the 32 T cell receptor beta chains below, sequenced in a study of blood T cell repertoires in COVID-19. Repertoires were generated with immunoSEQ multiplex PCR, while TCRdb's copy carries only in-frame clones and drops some. Among under 55,000 clones listed, less than 80% were seen once. Sequenced: peripheral blood. These receptors all stem from a man in his 70s with acute or convalescent COVID-19.

The V and J genes are TRBV28 and TRBJ2-6; 7 bases match TRBD2. Trimming took 8 bases from V and 2 from J; bases not matched to a gene: 6. Germline CDR1 is MDHEN and CDR2 is SYDVKM. The CDR3 runs 15 residues. The CDR3 DNA reads TGTGCCAGCCGTGGGGGGGGTGCTGGGGCCAACGTCCTGACTTTC. It specifies CASRGGGAGANVLTF.

The rearrangement uses TRBV5-1 and TRBJ2-5; possible D gene TRBD2, 7 bases. Germline V gives CDR1 SGHRS, CDR2 YFSETQ. CDR3 length: 15 residues. V was pared by 5 bases and J by 0 bases, with 14 bases between. The CDR3 loop is CASRRGEGHQETQYF. The CDR3 DNA reads TGCGCCAGCAGGAGGGGGGAGGGACACCAAGAGACCCAGTACTTC.

This clone turned up a few times. V usage is TRBV7-9 and J usage is TRBJ2-2, with TRBD2 matching 7 bases. The J segment lost 0 bases and the V segment lost 5 bases, leaving 6 bases of the junction unmatched. CDR3 length equals 16 residues. Germline V gene lookup returns CDR1 SEHNR and CDR2 FQNEAQ (reference sequence). The CDR3 spells CASSRGSGANTGELFF. Written as DNA, the CDR3 is TGTGCCAGCAGCCGGGGGAGCGGGGCGAACACCGGGGAGCTGTTTTTT.

In its sample, this clone was seen a few times. The CDR3 sequence: CSASVNTEAFF. Written as DNA, the CDR3 is TGCAGCGCTTCCGTGAACACTGAAGCTTTCTTT. V gene TRBV29-1 combines with J gene TRBJ1-1; no clear D gene. The CDR3 is 11 residues long. Germline V lookup: CDR1 SQVTM, CDR2 ANQGSEA. Trimming took off 7 bases at V and 0 bases at J, with 6 bases between the two ends.

This clone was found a few times. This rearrangement joins TRBV28 to TRBJ2-5; TRBD2 might be the D (5 bases). V was trimmed by 11 bases and J by 5 bases, leaving 30 bases between them. Germline loops: CDR1 MDHEN, CDR2 SYDVKM. This CDR3 comprises 17 residues. CDR3 sequence: CAFGKPGRMARRETQYF. CDR3 bases: TGTGCCTTCGGGAAGCCGGGCCGGATGGCCCGACGGGAGACCCAGTACTTC.

V and J are TRBV6-5 and TRBJ2-3; 7 nucleotides match TRBD2. The germline CDR1 and CDR2 sequences are MNHEY and SVGAGI. There are 14 residues in the CDR3. Germline trimming cut 2 bases from V and 2 bases from J; bases unmatched to any gene: 1. This chain's CDR3 is CASSYGGVTDTQYF. The CDR3 DNA reads as TGTGCCAGCAGTTACGGGGGGGTCACAGATACGCAGTATTTT.

CDR3 DNA: TGTGCCAGCAGTGAAGCGCGGGGGACTGAAGCTTTCTTT. It codes for CASSEARGTEAFF. The gene calls are TRBV6-1 and TRBJ1-1, with a weak D call TRBD1 (5 bases). The germline V gene has CDR1 MNHNS and CDR2 SASEGT. The CDR3 is 13 amino acids. Trimming removed 0 bases from V and 5 bases from J, with 7 bases in between.

The chain recombines TRBV19 with TRBJ1-2, with D possibly being TRBD1 (6 bases). This CDR3 spans 15 amino acids. Germline V gene sequence: CDR1 LNHDA, CDR2 SQIVND (reference sequence). V was trimmed by 3 bases and J by 4 bases, leaving 15 bases between them. CDR3: CASSIRGPTSYGYTF. In DNA form, the CDR3 reads TGTGCCAGTAGTATCAGGGGCCCCACGAGCTATGGCTACACCTTC.

The chain employs TRBV27 and TRBJ2-5, with D perhaps matching TRBD1 (5 bases). V dropped 2 bases and J dropped 5 bases, with 12 bases sitting between them. There are 14 residues in the CDR3. Germline V lookup: CDR1 MNHEY, CDR2 SMNVEV (reference sequence). The chain's CDR3 is CASSLAMTAETQYF. The CDR3 DNA reads TGTGCCAGCAGTTTAGCAATGACAGCGGAGACCCAGTACTTC.

The chain recombines TRBV7-3 with TRBJ2-7, with 9 bases lining up with TRBD2. CDR1 and CDR2 from the germline V gene are SGHTA and FQGTGA. The ends lost 7 bases at V and 2 bases at J; junction bases unmatched: 9. The CDR3 covers 15 residues. CDR3 in DNA: TGTGCCAGCAAGGAGGGCGGGGGGGCCCCCTACGAGCAGTACTTC. Its protein product is CASKEGGGAPYEQYF.

This clone is classed as medium-sized. The chain couples TRBV4-1 to TRBJ1-1; D not resolved. V was clipped by 1 base and J by 7 bases, with 16 bases between them. From germline, CDR1 is MGHRA and CDR2 YSYEKL. There are 15 residues in the CDR3. CDR3 loop: CASSQAEGIPVEAFF. Here the CDR3 DNA reads TGCGCCAGCAGCCAAGCGGAGGGTATCCCCGTTGAAGCTTTCTTT.

CDR3 DNA sequence: TGTGCCAGCAGCTTAGACCGACGGGAGCCCCAGCATTTT. Protein sequence: CASSLDRREPQHF. The chain couples TRBV7-2 to TRBJ1-5; D uncertain. Trimming took off 1 base at V and 8 bases at J, with 9 bases between the two ends. Germline CDR1 and CDR2: SGHTA and FQGNSA. The CDR3 spans 13 residues.

The chain links TRBV19 to TRBJ2-6; 9 bases match TRBD2. The CDR3 length is 18 residues. From germline, CDR1 is LNHDA and CDR2 SQIVND (reference sequence). V shed 5 bases and J 0 bases; nucleotides not matched to a gene: 8. The CDR3 region is CASSSLLAGTSGANVLTF. CDR3 nucleotide sequence: TGTGCCAGTAGTTCCCTACTAGCGGGTACCTCTGGGGCCAACGTCCTGACTTTC. The whole variable domain, remainder taken from reference TRBV19 and TRBJ2-6, is DGGITQSPKYLFRKEGQNVTLSCEQNLNHDAMYWYRQDPGQGLRLIYYSQIVNDFQKGDIAEGYSVSREKKESFPLTVTSAQKNPTAFYLCASSSLLAGTSGANVLTFGAGSRLTVL.

The chain has TRBV6-5 and TRBJ1-4; TRBD1 aligns across 7 bases. The CDR3 runs 15 residues. Germline V lookup: CDR1 MNHEY, CDR2 SVGAGI. J was trimmed by 5 bases and V by 6 bases; bases with no gene match: 9. The CDR3 loop reads CASRGGQAGNEKLFF. The CDR3 DNA sequence: TGTGCCAGCAGGGGTGGACAGGCTGGCAATGAAAAACTGTTTTTT.

As concerns this clone: One end of the junction is discordant with germline, which a read error may explain. For the CDR3, the DNA is TGTGCCAGCAGTCCCCGGAGCTTGCCCCCAGTCTTC. Amino acid sequence: CASSPRSLPPVF. The gene calls are TRBV28 and TRBJ2-1; D ambiguous. The CDR3 extends over 12 amino acids. The V gene's germline CDR1 is MDHEN and CDR2 SYDVKM.

The chain combines TRBV7-9 with TRBJ2-3; 13 bases map to TRBD2. CDR1 SEHNR and CDR2 FQNEAQ come from the germline V gene (reference sequence). V was clipped by 5 bases and J by 2 bases; unmatched bases: 7. The CDR3 is 17 residues long. CDR3 loop: CASSQGTSGDHTDTQYF. CDR3 DNA: TGTGCCAGCAGCCAAGGGACTAGCGGGGATCACACAGATACGCAGTATTTT. The full variable domain, rest sourced from reference TRBV7-9 and TRBJ2-3, is DTGVSQNPRHKITKRGQNVTFRCDPISEHNRLYWYRQTLGQGPEFLTYFQNEAQLEKSRLLSDRFSAERPKGSFSTLEIQRTEQGDSAMYLCASSQGTSGDHTDTQYFGPGTRLTVL.

The chain is built from TRBV5-1 and TRBJ2-7, with D possibly matching TRBD1 (6 bases). This CDR3 has 13 amino acids. V lost 0 bases and J lost 12, with 16 bases in between. In germline, CDR1 is SGHRS, CDR2 YFSETQ. The CDR3, as DNA: TGCGCCAGCAGCTTGGAACAGGGAAACACCTGGTACTTC. Amino acid sequence: CASSLEQGNTWYF. The entire variable domain, with the rest obtained from reference TRBV5-1 and TRBJ2-7, is as follows: KAGVTQTPRYLIKTRGQQVTLSCSPISGHRSVSWYQQTPGQGLQFLFEYFSETQRNKGNFPGRFSGRQFSNSRSEMNVSTLELGDSALYLCASSLEQGNTWYFGPGTRLTVT.

The rearrangement links TRBV5-8 to TRBJ2-3, with TRBD2 as a possible D gene (7 bases). This CDR3 region has 16 residues. V lost 0 bases and J lost 2, with 13 bases in between. CDR1 is SGHTS, CDR2 YDEGEE, per germline. The CDR3 region has the DNA TGTGCCAGCAGCTTGGGGCGGGGGCTTCTCACAGATACGCAGTATTTT. It translates to CASSLGRGLLTDTQYF.

This chain connects TRBV7-9 to TRBJ2-2; TRBD2 matches 9 bases. This CDR3 spans 15 amino acids. The V segment lost 11 bases and the J segment 2 bases; nucleotides outside the gene matches: 9. The germline CDR1 and CDR2 sequences are SEHNR and FQNEAQ (reference sequence). Here the CDR3 reads CACSRAGGNTGELFF. Written as DNA, the CDR3 is TGTGCCTGCTCACGAGCGGGAGGAAACACCGGGGAGCTGTTTTTT.

V and J are TRBV7-3 and TRBJ2-3, with D possibly being TRBD1 (6 bases). V lost 1 base to trimming and J lost 2 bases, with 10 bases between them. Germline loops: CDR1 SGHTA, CDR2 FQGTGA. The CDR3 is 15 residues long. The CDR3 spells CASSLSGQPTDTQYF. The DNA for the CDR3 is TGTGCCAGCAGCTTAAGTGGACAGCCCACAGATACGCAGTATTTT. Looking up the rest from reference TRBV7-3 and TRBJ2-3 gives the full variable domain: GAGVSQTPSNKVTEKGKYVELRCDPISGHTALYWYRQSLGQGPEFLIYFQGTGAADDSGLPNDRFFAVRPEGSVSTLKIQRTERGDSAVYLCASSLSGQPTDTQYFGPGTRLTVL.

This rearrangement joins TRBV2 to TRBJ2-1; 9 positions agree with TRBD2. Germline V gives CDR1 SNHLY, CDR2 FYNNEI. This CDR3 spans 16 amino acids. After removal of 6 bases from V and 4 bases from J, the junction contained 10 bases not matched to a gene. CDR3 loop: CASSGTSSFPYNEQFF. CDR3 DNA sequence: TGTGCCAGCAGCGGGACTAGCTCCTTCCCTTACAATGAGCAGTTCTTC.

The chain couples TRBV28 to TRBJ1-3, with 7 bases matching TRBD1. CDR1 and CDR2 from the germline V gene are MDHEN and SYDVKM. The CDR3 extends over 14 amino acids. Trimming at V came to 5 bases and at J to 0 bases, leaving 1 base not matched to a gene. The chain's CDR3 is CASSPGGSGNTIYF. The CDR3 DNA sequence: TGTGCCAGCAGTCCAGGGGGCTCTGGAAACACCATATATTTT.

This rearrangement joins TRBV27 to TRBJ2-5, with TRBD2 matching over 8 bases. The CDR3 consists of 16 residues. The J segment lost 6 bases and the V segment lost 5 bases, leaving 14 bases of the junction unmatched. CDR1 and CDR2 from the germline V gene are MNHEY and SMNVEV (reference sequence). This CDR3 reads CASSPLGGDNRKTQYF. In DNA, the CDR3 is TGTGCCAGCAGTCCACTCGGGGGGGACAATCGAAAGACCCAGTACTTC.

This sequence joins TRBV5-6 and TRBJ1-2; TRBD1 matches 10 bases. Per the germline V gene, CDR1 is SGHDT and CDR2 is YYEEEE. V was pared by 3 bases and J by 4 bases, with 9 bases of the junction left unmatched. The CDR3 is 16 residues long. The CDR3 DNA is TGTGCCAGCAGCTACGGGACAGGGGCGATACTCTATGGCTACACCTTC. It translates to CASSYGTGAILYGYTF.

This sequence joins TRBV2 and TRBJ1-6, with a tentative D call TRBD1 (6 bases). Per germline, CDR1 SNHLY and CDR2 FYNNEI. The CDR3 sequence is 13 residues long. Trimming removed 10 bases from V and 4 bases from J, with 11 bases in between. The CDR3 here is CATYGQYNSPLHF. CDR3 sequence (DNA): TGTGCCACCTATGGACAGTATAATTCACCCCTCCACTTT.

This sequence joins TRBV19 and TRBJ2-2; D perhaps matches TRBD1 (6 bases). The CDR3 length is 15 residues. V was trimmed by 3 bases and J by 6 bases, leaving 14 bases between them. CDR1 and CDR2 from the germline V gene are LNHDA and SQIVND (reference sequence). CDR3 residues: CASSILGAKAGELFF. The CDR3, as DNA: TGTGCCAGTAGTATCCTGGGGGCCAAGGCCGGGGAGCTGTTTTTT.

This chain links TRBV29-1 with TRBJ2-7, with D unresolved. Germline V gives CDR1 SQVTM, CDR2 ANQGSEA. V lost 0 bases and J 3 bases, leaving 12 bases between the germline ends. The CDR3 loop spans 14 amino acids. DNA of the CDR3: TGCAGCGTTGAAGAGGCAGGTCCAAACTACGAGCAGTACTTC. Amino acid sequence: CSVEEAGPNYEQYF.

The V gene is TRBV15, the J gene TRBJ1-5, with TRBD1 matching over 7 bases. The trim removed 3 bases at V and 2 bases at J, leaving 1 base unmatched. The CDR3 extends over 14 amino acids. Germline values: CDR1 LNHNV, CDR2 YYDKDF (reference sequence). This CDR3 is CATSSTGGNQPQHF. CDR3 DNA: TGTGCCACCAGCAGTACAGGGGGCAATCAGCCCCAGCATTTT.

The rearrangement uses TRBV6-5 and TRBJ2-7, with D perhaps TRBD1 (5 bases). Germline V lookup: CDR1 MNHEY, CDR2 SVGAGI. Trimming removed 6 bases at V and 2 bases at J, with 11 bases between. This CDR3 comprises 13 residues. This chain's CDR3 is CASRLGHPYEQYF. In DNA, the CDR3 is TGTGCCAGCAGGCTCGGACACCCCTACGAGCAGTACTTC.

The chain uses TRBV4-2 and TRBJ1-2; TRBD1 matches at 10 bases. Unmatched junction bases numbered 9, after V lost 1 base and J lost 4 bases. Germline CDR1 LGHNA, CDR2 YNFKEQ. The CDR3 sequence is 17 residues long. The CDR3 DNA reads as TGTGCCAGCAGCCAAGTCCCGGGACAGGGGCTCATCTATGGCTACACCTTC. Translating it yields CASSQVPGQGLIYGYTF.

This chain joins TRBV11-2 and TRBJ2-1, with 12 bases matching TRBD2. CDR3 size: 17 residues. Germline lookup yields CDR1 SGHAT and CDR2 FQNNGV. V trimming: 1 base; J trimming: 6 bases; junction bases outside the gene matches: 7. DNA of the CDR3: TGTGCCAGCAGCTTAGGCTCCCTAGCGGGAGGGGGCAATGAGCAGTTCTTC. Translation: CASSLGSLAGGGNEQFF. Based on the CDR3 plus reference TRBV11-2 and TRBJ2-1, the full variable domain is EAGVAQSPRYKIIEKRQSVAFWCNPISGHATLYWYQQILGQGPKLLIQFQNNGVVDDSQLPKDRFSAERLKGVDSTLKIQPAKLEDSAVYLCASSLGSLAGGGNEQFFGPGTRLTVL.

V is TRBV3-1 (or the pseudogene TRBV3-2) and J is TRBJ2-5; 8 nucleotides agree with TRBD2. V lost 5 bases, J lost 2 bases, and 7 bases stayed unmatched. The CDR3 is 15 residues long. Germline V gives CDR1 LGHDT, CDR2 YNNKEL (reference sequence). This CDR3 reads CASSSYSGVQETQYF. In DNA form, the CDR3 reads TGTGCCAGCAGCTCCTATAGCGGGGTACAAGAGACCCAGTACTTC.